This T cell receptor (beta chain) is drawn from a study of T cell clones after liver transplantation. Clones were sequenced by immunoSEQ multiplex PCR, and TCRdb holds only the in-frame ones, with some missing. The sample contains around 110,000 clones, less than 95% of which appear only once. The germline V and J ends were trimmed by 4 bases and 4 bases, with 19 bases remaining between them. In germline, CDR1 is MDHEN, CDR2 SYDVKM. This CDR3 region has 17 residues. Specimen: CD4+ T cells from blood, collected 12 months after liver transplant. The chain couples TRBV28 to TRBJ2-2; D may be TRBD1 (6 bases). This receptor was obtained from a human patient who received a liver transplant. Part of the T cell pool may stem from the graft donor. The CDR3 here is CASSSSGRKGGTGELFF. CDR3 in DNA: TGTGCCAGCAGTTCCTCTGGGCGAAAAGGGGGCACCGGGGAGCTGTTTTTT.